This T cell receptor beta chain stems from a study of shared clonotypes between healthy human individuals. Whole-study context: Every donor yielded three CD4 naive, three CD4 memory, two CD8 naive and one CD8 memory plate. Findings of the study overall: Sampling included only blood; tissue repertoires likely differ.

As concerns this clone: Its antigen is unidentified. Different DNA sequences within this sample yield the same CDR3.

CDR1 and CDR2 (germline): SGHRS, YFSETQ. The V and J ends lost 0 bases and 6 bases respectively, with 7 bases between them. The CDR3 is 12 amino acids. Several immunoSEQ plates received, in even portions, the genomic DNA of each subset. Sequencing was performed with immunoSEQ multiplex PCR; in TCRdb, only in-frame clones are kept and a portion is missing. The profile shows roughly 1.4 million clones, around 98.5% of them singletons. Each of the donors was a healthy adult who was HIV-negative and had not had a recent acute infection or vaccination. J is TRBJ2-7 and V is TRBV5-1; a possible D gene is TRBD2 (5 bases). This clonotype was sampled from a man under 40 in good health. Sample: naive CD4+ T cells sorted from blood. Subset meaning: CD45RA+ positively selected. CDR3 coding DNA: TGCGCCAGCAGCTTGGAAGGGAGCGAGCAGTACTTC. It specifies CASSLEGSEQYF.